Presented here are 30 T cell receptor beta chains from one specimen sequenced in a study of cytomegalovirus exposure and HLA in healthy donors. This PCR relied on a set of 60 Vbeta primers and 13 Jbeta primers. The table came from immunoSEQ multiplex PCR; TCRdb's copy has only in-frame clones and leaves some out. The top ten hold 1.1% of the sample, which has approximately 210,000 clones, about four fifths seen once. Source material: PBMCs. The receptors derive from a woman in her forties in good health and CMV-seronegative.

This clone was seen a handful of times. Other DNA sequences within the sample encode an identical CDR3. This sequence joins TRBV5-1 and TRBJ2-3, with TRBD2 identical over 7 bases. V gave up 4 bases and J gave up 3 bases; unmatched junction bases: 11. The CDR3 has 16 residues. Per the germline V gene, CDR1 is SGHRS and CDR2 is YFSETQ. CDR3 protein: CASSLGVAGRTDTQYF. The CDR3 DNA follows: TGCGCCAGCAGCCTCGGGGTAGCGGGTCGTACAGATACGCAGTATTTT. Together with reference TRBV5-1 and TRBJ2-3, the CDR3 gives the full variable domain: KAGVTQTPRYLIKTRGQQVTLSCSPISGHRSVSWYQQTPGQGLQFLFEYFSETQRNKGNFPGRFSGRQFSNSRSEMNVSTLELGDSALYLCASSLGVAGRTDTQYFGPGTRLTVL.

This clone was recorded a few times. The CDR3 sequence is CASSIGTSGEQYF. The CDR3 bases are TGTGCCAGTAGTATTGGGACTAGCGGGGAGCAGTACTTC. The J gene is TRBJ2-7, the V gene TRBV19; 12 nucleotides match TRBD2. V was clipped by 3 bases and J by 7 bases; unmatched bases: 1. The CDR3 is 13 amino acids. CDR1 and CDR2 (germline): LNHDA, SQIVND (reference sequence).

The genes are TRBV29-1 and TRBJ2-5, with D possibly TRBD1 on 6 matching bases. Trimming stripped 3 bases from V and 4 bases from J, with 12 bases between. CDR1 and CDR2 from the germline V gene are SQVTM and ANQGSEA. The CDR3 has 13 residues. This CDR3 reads CSVDPAGVETQYF. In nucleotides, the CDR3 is TGCAGCGTTGATCCGGCAGGGGTAGAGACCCAGTACTTC.

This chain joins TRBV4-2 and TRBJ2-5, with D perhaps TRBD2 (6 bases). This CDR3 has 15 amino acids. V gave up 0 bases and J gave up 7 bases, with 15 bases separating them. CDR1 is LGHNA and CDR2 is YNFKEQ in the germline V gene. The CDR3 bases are TGTGCCAGCAGCCAAGATCTGGTCGGAGCGGGGACCCAGTACTTC. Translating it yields CASSQDLVGAGTQYF.

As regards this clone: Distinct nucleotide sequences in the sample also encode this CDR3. DNA for the CDR3: TGTGCCAGCAGCCTCTTCGGGGGCACAGATACGCAGTATTTT. This encodes CASSLFGGTDTQYF. The J gene is TRBJ2-3, the V gene TRBV7-3; D is possibly TRBD2 (5 bases). Germline CDR1 and CDR2: SGHTA and FQGTGA. V was clipped by 5 bases and J by 1 base, with 10 bases between them. The CDR3 is 14 residues long.

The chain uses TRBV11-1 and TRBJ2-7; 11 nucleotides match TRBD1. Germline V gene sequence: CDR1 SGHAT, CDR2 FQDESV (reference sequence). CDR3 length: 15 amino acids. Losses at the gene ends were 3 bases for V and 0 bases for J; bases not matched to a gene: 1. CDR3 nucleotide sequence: TGTGCCAGCAGCTTCGGACAGGGGGCCTCCTACGAGCAGTACTTC. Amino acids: CASSFGQGASYEQYF.

CDR3 DNA sequence: TGTGCCAGCAGGGGGGGGTTATACCAGCCCCAGCATTTT. Residues: CASRGGLYQPQHF. This chain connects TRBV6-5 to TRBJ1-5; TRBD1 is a possible D gene (5 bases). V was pared by 6 bases and J by 7 bases, with 13 bases between. CDR1 is MNHEY and CDR2 is SVGAGI in the germline V gene. The CDR3 spans 13 residues.

The CDR3 sequence: CASSPPLAGVDEQYF. As DNA, the CDR3 is TGTGCCAGCTCACCACCCCTAGCGGGAGTAGACGAGCAGTACTTC. The rearrangement joins TRBV18 to TRBJ2-7; 10 bases agree with TRBD2. V lost 0 bases to trimming and J lost 5 bases; unmatched junction nucleotides: 4. This CDR3 has 15 amino acids. The germline CDR1 and CDR2 sequences are KGHSH and LQKENI.

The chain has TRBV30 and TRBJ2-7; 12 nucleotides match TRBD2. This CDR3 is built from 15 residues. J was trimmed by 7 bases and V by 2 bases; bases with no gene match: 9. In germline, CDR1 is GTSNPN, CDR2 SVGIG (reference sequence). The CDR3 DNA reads TGTGCCTGGAGTTCTCTAGCGGGAGGGCCTGGGGAGCAGTACGTC. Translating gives CAWSSLAGGPGEQYV.

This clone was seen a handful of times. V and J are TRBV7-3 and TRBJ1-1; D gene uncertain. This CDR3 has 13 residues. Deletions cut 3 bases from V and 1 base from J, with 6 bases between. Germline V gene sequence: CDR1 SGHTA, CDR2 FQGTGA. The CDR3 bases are TGTGCCAGCAGCTTGGCAGGGAACACTGAAGCTTTCTTT. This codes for CASSLAGNTEAFF. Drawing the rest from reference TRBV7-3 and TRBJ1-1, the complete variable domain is GAGVSQTPSNKVTEKGKYVELRCDPISGHTALYWYRQSLGQGPEFLIYFQGTGAADDSGLPNDRFFAVRPEGSVSTLKIQRTERGDSAVYLCASSLAGNTEAFFGQGTRLTVV.

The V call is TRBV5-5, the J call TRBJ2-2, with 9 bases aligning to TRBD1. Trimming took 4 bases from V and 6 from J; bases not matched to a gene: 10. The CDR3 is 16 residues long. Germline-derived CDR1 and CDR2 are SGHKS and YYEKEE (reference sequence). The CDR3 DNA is TGTGCCAGCAGCCGCCAGCCACGACAGGGGGCCGGGGAGCTGTTTTTT. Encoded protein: CASSRQPRQGAGELFF.

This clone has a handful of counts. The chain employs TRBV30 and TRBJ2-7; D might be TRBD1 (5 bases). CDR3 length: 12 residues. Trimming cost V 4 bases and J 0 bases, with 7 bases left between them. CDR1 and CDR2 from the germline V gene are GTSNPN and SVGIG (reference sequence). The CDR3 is CAWTGSSYEQYF. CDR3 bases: TGTGCCTGGACAGGGTCCTCCTACGAGCAGTACTTC.

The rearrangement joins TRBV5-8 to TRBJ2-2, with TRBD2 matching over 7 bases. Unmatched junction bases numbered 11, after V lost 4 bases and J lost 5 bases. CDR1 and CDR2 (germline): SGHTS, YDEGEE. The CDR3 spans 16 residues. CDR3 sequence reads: CASSAPVWRETGELFF. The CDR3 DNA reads TGTGCCAGCAGCGCCCCAGTTTGGCGGGAGACCGGGGAGCTGTTTTTT.

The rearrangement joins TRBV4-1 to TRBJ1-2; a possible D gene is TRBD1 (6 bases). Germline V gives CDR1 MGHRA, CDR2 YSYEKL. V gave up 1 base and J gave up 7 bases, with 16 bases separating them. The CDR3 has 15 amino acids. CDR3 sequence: CASSQVGGPFGGYTF. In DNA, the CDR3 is TGCGCCAGCAGCCAAGTGGGGGGGCCCTTCGGTGGCTACACCTTC.

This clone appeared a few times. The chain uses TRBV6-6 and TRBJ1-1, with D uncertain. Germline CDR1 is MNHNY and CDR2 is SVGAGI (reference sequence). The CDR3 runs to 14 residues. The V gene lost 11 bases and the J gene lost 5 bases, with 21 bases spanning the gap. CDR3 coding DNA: TGTGCCGGGTCAGAACGGATGGGAGGTACTGAAGCTTTCTTT. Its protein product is CAGSERMGGTEAFF.

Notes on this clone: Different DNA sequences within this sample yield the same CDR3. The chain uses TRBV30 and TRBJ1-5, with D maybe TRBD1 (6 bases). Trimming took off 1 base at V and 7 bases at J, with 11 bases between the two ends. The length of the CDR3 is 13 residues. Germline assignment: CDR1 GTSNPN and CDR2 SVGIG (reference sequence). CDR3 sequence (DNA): TGTGCCTGGAGTGCAGGGGAAGGGCAGCCCCAGCATTTT. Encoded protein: CAWSAGEGQPQHF.

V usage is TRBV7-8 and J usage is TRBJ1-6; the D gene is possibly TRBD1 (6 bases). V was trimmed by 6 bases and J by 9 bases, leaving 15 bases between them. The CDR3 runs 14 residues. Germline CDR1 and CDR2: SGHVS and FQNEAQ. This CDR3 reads CASSPQGRGSPLHF. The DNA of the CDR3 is TGTGCCAGCAGTCCGCAGGGGCGAGGTTCACCCCTCCACTTT.

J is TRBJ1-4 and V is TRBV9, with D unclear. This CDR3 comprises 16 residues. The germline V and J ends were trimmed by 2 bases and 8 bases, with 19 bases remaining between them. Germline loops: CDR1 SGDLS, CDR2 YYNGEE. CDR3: CASSVGEDPRREKLFF. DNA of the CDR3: TGTGCCAGCAGCGTGGGAGAGGATCCACGTCGGGAAAAACTGTTTTTT.

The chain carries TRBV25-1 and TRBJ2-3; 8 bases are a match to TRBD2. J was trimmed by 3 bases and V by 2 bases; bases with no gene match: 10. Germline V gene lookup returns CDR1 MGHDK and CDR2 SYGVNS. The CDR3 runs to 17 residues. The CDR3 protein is CASSEGGVAGITDTQYF. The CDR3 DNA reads TGTGCCAGCAGTGAAGGGGGGGTAGCGGGGATTACAGATACGCAGTATTTT.

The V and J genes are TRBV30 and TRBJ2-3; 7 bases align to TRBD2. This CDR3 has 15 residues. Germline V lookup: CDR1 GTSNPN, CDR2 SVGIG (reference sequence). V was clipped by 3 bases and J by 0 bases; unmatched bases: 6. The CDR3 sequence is CAWSVSSGSTDTQYF. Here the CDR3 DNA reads TGTGCCTGGAGCGTTTCTAGCGGTAGCACAGATACGCAGTATTTT. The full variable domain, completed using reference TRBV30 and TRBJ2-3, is SQTIHQWPATLVQPVGSPLSLECTVEGTSNPNLYWYRQAAGRGLQLLFYSVGIGQISSEVPQNLSASRPQDRQFILSSKKLLLSDSGFYLCAWSVSSGSTDTQYFGPGTRLTVL.

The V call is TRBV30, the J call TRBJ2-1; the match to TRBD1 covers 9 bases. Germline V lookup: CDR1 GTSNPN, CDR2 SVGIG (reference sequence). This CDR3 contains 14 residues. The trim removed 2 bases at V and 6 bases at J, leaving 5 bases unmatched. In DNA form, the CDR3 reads TGTGCCTGGAGTCCCCGGACAGGGGTCAATGAGCAGTTCTTC. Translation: CAWSPRTGVNEQFF. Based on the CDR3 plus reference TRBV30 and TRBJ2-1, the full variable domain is SQTIHQWPATLVQPVGSPLSLECTVEGTSNPNLYWYRQAAGRGLQLLFYSVGIGQISSEVPQNLSASRPQDRQFILSSKKLLLSDSGFYLCAWSPRTGVNEQFFGPGTRLTVL.

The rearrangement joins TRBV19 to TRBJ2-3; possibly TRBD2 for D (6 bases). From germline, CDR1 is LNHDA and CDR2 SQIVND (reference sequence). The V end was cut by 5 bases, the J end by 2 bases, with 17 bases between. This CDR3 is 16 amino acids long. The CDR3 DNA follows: TGTGCCAGTAGTGGATTGGGAGGAGTACTCACAGATACGCAGTATTTT. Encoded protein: CASSGLGGVLTDTQYF.

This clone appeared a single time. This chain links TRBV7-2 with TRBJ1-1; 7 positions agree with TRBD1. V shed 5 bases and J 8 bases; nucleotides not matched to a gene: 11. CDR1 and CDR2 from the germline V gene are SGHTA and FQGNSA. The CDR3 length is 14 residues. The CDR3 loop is CASSPQGVRGEAFF. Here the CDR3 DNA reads TGTGCCAGCAGCCCCCAGGGGGTCCGTGGGGAAGCTTTCTTT.

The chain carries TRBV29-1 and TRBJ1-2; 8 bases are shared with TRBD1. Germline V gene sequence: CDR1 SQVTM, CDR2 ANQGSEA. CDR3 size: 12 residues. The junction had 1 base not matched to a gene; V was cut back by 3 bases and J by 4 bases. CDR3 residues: CSVDGQGYGYTF. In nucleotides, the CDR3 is TGCAGCGTTGATGGACAGGGCTATGGCTACACCTTC.

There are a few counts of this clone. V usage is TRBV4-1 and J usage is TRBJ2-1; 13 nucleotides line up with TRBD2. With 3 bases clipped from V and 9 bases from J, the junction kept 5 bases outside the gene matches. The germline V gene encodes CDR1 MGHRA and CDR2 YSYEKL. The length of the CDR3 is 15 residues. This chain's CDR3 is CASSQAGTSGVEQFF. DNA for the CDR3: TGCGCCAGCAGCCAGGCCGGGACTAGCGGGGTTGAGCAGTTCTTC.

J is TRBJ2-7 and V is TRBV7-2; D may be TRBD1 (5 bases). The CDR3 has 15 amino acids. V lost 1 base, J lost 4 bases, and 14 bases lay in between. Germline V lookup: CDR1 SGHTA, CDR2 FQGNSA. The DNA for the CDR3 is TGTGCCAGCAGCTTAGAACAGGCTGGGTGGTACGAGCAGTACGTC. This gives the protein CASSLEQAGWYEQYV.

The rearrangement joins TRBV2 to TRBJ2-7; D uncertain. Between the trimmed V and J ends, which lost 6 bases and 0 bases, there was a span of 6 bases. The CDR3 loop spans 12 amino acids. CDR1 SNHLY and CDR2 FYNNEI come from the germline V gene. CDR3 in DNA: TGTGCCAGCAGCCCGAGCTCCTACGAGCAGTACTTC. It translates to CASSPSSYEQYF.

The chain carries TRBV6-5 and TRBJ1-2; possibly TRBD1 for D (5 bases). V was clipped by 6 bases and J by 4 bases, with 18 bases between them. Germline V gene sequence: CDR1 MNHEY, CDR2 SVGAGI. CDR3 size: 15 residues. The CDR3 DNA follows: TGTGCCAGCAGCCGGGGGGGAGTGCCGGGCTATGGCTACACCTTC. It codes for CASSRGGVPGYGYTF.

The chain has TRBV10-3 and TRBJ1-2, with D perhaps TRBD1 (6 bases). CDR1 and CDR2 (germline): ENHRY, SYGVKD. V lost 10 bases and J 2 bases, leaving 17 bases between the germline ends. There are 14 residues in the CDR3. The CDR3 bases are TGTGCCACCTGGAAGGGGGAGGGGAACTATGGCTACACCTTC. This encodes CATWKGEGNYGYTF.

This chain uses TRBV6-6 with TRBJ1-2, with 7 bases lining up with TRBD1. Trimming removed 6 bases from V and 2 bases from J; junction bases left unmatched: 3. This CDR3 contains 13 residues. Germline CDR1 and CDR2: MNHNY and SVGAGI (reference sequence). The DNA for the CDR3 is TGTGCCAGCAGCCAGGGACAGAACTATGGCTACACCTTC. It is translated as CASSQGQNYGYTF.